One sample yielded the 21 T cell receptor beta chains listed below, sequenced in a study of Ad26.COV2.S vaccination and SARS-CoV-2 variants. The table came from immunoSEQ multiplex PCR; TCRdb's copy has only in-frame clones and leaves some out. The table includes 440,000 or so clones, approximately 92% detected once. Treatment meaning: around 19 received Ad26.COV2.S at low or high dose, single or two shots; 5 received placebo; per-sample allocation not given. Sample collection was performed on day 63 after the first vaccine or placebo injection. This material consisted of peripheral blood, taken in a trial of Ad26.COV2.S vaccine versus placebo. All receptors come from a person aged 18-65 years who received the Ad26.COV2.S COVID-19 vaccine or a placebo.

The chain carries TRBV30 and TRBJ2-2, with 7 bases matching TRBD2. CDR3 length: 17 amino acids. Trimming removed 0 bases from V and 5 bases from J; junction bases left unmatched: 12. Germline-derived CDR1 and CDR2 are GTSNPN and SVGIG (reference sequence). CDR3 DNA sequence: TGTGCCTGGAGTGTAATTGGCTTCGGGGGGAGAACCGGGGAGCTGTTTTTT. It codes for CAWSVIGFGGRTGELFF.

This chain uses TRBV19 with TRBJ1-2; D uncertain. Trimming took 4 bases from V and 2 from J, leaving 8 bases between them. The CDR3 has 13 residues. CDR1 LNHDA and CDR2 SQIVND come from the germline V gene (reference sequence). This chain's CDR3 is CASSNTGNYGYTF. DNA of the CDR3: TGTGCCAGTAGTAACACCGGGAACTATGGCTACACCTTC.

This clone was recorded once. J is TRBJ1-2 and V is TRBV5-1; 8 nucleotides match TRBD1. Germline CDR1 and CDR2: SGHRS and YFSETQ. With V trimmed by 4 bases and J by 4 bases, 9 bases remained unmatched. This CDR3 comprises 15 residues. In DNA form, the CDR3 reads TGCGCCAGCAGCCCGCTCAGGGGGCACGGCTATGGCTACACCTTC. This translates into CASSPLRGHGYGYTF.

This clone occurred once. The chain employs TRBV6-6 and TRBJ2-3; TRBD2 agrees at 8 bases. The V and J ends lost 6 bases and 5 bases, in that order; junction bases with no gene match: 10. This CDR3 contains 15 residues. Germline CDR1 is MNHNY and CDR2 is SVGAGI (reference sequence). The DNA for the CDR3 is TGTGCCAGCAGACTCGGGGGGGCCTTGGGAGATACGCAGTATTTT. Protein sequence: CASRLGGALGDTQYF.

The rearrangement joins TRBV3-1 (or the pseudogene TRBV3-2) to TRBJ2-2; tentatively, D is TRBD1 (6 bases). Germline V gene lookup returns CDR1 LGHDT and CDR2 YNNKEL (reference sequence). Between the trimmed V and J ends, which lost 1 base and 0 bases, there was a span of 9 bases. The CDR3 is 16 amino acids. The CDR3 DNA is TGTGCCAGCAGCCAAGCGGACAGAGCGAACACCGGGGAGCTGTTTTTT. Encoded protein: CASSQADRANTGELFF.

The chain links TRBV27 to TRBJ2-6; a possible D gene is TRBD1 (6 bases). Germline V gene sequence: CDR1 MNHEY, CDR2 SMNVEV (reference sequence). Trimming stripped 3 bases from V and 0 bases from J, with 18 bases between. The CDR3 length is 19 residues. The DNA for the CDR3 is TGTGCCAGCAGTTTCACGAGAAAGACAGGTAGCTCTGGGGCCAACGTCCTGACTTTC. Its protein product is CASSFTRKTGSSGANVLTF.

This clone has just one count. The genes are TRBV7-2 and TRBJ2-1; 13 nucleotides line up with TRBD2. The CDR3 extends over 16 amino acids. The trim removed 5 bases at V and 4 bases at J, leaving 5 bases unmatched. CDR1 and CDR2 from the germline V gene are SGHTA and FQGNSA. The CDR3 protein is CASSALGLAGYNEQFF. CDR3 nucleotides: TGTGCCAGCAGCGCCTTGGGACTAGCGGGGTACAATGAGCAGTTCTTC.

The chain links TRBV5-3 to TRBJ1-2; TRBD1 aligns across 8 bases. TRBV5-3 is reported as an ORF; its role is uncertain. The CDR3 has 18 residues. V was clipped by 6 bases and J by 1 base; unmatched bases: 17. The CDR3 reads CARIPNTGTGSFNYGYTF. DNA for the CDR3: TGTGCCAGAATCCCCAATACCGGGACAGGTTCCTTTAACTATGGCTACACCTTC.

The chain is built from TRBV27 and TRBJ1-2; 8 nucleotides line up with TRBD1. The V segment lost 3 bases and the J segment 4 bases; nucleotides outside the gene matches: 7. The CDR3 has 15 amino acids. The germline V gene has CDR1 MNHEY and CDR2 SMNVEV (reference sequence). CDR3 sequence (DNA): TGTGCCAGCAGTTTTCGGCAGGGGGCTTCCTATGGCTACACCTTC. Translating it yields CASSFRQGASYGYTF.

The chain recombines TRBV18 with TRBJ1-5; D might be TRBD1 (6 bases). Germline CDR1 reads KGHSH; CDR2 reads LQKENI. The CDR3 is 16 amino acids. Trimming stripped 0 bases from V and 5 bases from J, with 14 bases between. The chain's CDR3 is CASSPPLTGRYQPQHF. For the CDR3, the DNA is TGTGCCAGCTCACCACCGCTAACAGGGAGATATCAGCCCCAGCATTTT.

This clone was found a few times. The chain combines TRBV28 with TRBJ1-5; D call uncertain. CDR3 length: 14 amino acids. The V end lost 0 bases, the J end lost 5 bases, and 8 bases lay between the germline ends. The V gene's germline CDR1 is MDHEN and CDR2 SYDVKM. In DNA, the CDR3 is TGTGCCAGCAGTTTATGGGGTGCTGATCAGCCCCAGCATTTT. Encoded protein: CASSLWGADQPQHF.

The chain uses TRBV13 and TRBJ1-6; 8 bases are shared with TRBD1. This CDR3 contains 16 residues. CDR1 PRHDT and CDR2 FYEKMQ come from the germline V gene (reference sequence). The ends lost 4 bases at V and 0 bases at J; junction bases unmatched: 2. As DNA, the CDR3 is TGTGCCAGCAGCTCTACAGGGGGCTCCTATAATTCACCCCTCCACTTT. Amino acids: CASSSTGGSYNSPLHF.

J is TRBJ1-2 and V is TRBV29-1; D not certain. The ends were cut back, 4 bases at V and 4 bases at J, with 16 bases in the middle. The CDR3 is 14 amino acids. Germline values: CDR1 SQVTM, CDR2 ANQGSEA. The CDR3 protein is CSVVWFGSVYGYTF. The CDR3 DNA is TGCAGCGTTGTTTGGTTCGGCAGCGTCTATGGCTACACCTTC. The full variable domain, its missing parts supplied by reference TRBV29-1 and TRBJ1-2, is SAVISQKPSRDICQRGTSLTIQCQVDSQVTMMFWYRQQPGQSLTLIATANQGSEATYESGFVIDKFPISRPNLTFSTLTVSNMSPEDSSIYLCSVVWFGSVYGYTFGSGTRLTVV.

The gene calls are TRBV19 and TRBJ1-5; perhaps TRBD1 as D (6 bases). Trimming left V 6 bases short and J 5 bases short, with 17 bases between. Germline assignment: CDR1 LNHDA and CDR2 SQIVND (reference sequence). This CDR3 spans 15 amino acids. DNA of the CDR3: TGTGCCAGTAGAACCGACAGGCTATTGGATCAGCCCCAGCATTTT. It yields the protein CASRTDRLLDQPQHF.

The table lists this clone with a count of one. The V call is TRBV5-4, the J call TRBJ2-1; D remains ambiguous. V lost 6 bases, J lost 7 bases, and 14 bases lay in between. The CDR3 spans 13 residues. Germline CDR1 and CDR2: SGHNT and YYREEE (reference sequence). The CDR3 here is CASTVGRTNEQFF. The CDR3 bases are TGTGCCAGCACCGTGGGTCGGACGAATGAGCAGTTCTTC.

As DNA, the CDR3 is TGCGCCAGCAGCGAAGCCCTCGGACTGGGTTACACTGAAGCTTTCTTT. It codes for CASSEALGLGYTEAFF. The chain has TRBV5-1 and TRBJ1-1; D uncertain. The CDR3 covers 16 residues. Germline CDR1 reads SGHRS; CDR2 reads YFSETQ. V gave up 4 bases and J gave up 3 bases, with 19 bases separating them. The variable domain in full, with the rest retrieved from reference TRBV5-1 and TRBJ1-1, is KAGVTQTPRYLIKTRGQQVTLSCSPISGHRSVSWYQQTPGQGLQFLFEYFSETQRNKGNFPGRFSGRQFSNSRSEMNVSTLELGDSALYLCASSEALGLGYTEAFFGQGTRLTVV.

The chain combines TRBV12-3 or TRBV12-4 with TRBJ1-5; D unresolved. V was shortened by 6 bases and J by 2 bases, with 8 bases between the two germline ends. The CDR3 runs 13 residues. The CDR3 is CASRGAGNQPQHF. CDR3 DNA sequence: TGTGCCAGCAGGGGCGCCGGCAATCAGCCCCAGCATTTT.

The rearrangement joins TRBV18 to TRBJ1-1; 8 bases fit TRBD1. Germline V gene data show CDR1 as KGHSH and CDR2 as LQKENI. This CDR3 is 14 amino acids long. The J segment lost 1 base and the V segment lost 4 bases, leaving 2 bases of the junction unmatched. CDR3 residues: CASSLGQGNTEAFF. CDR3 nucleotide sequence: TGTGCCAGCTCACTCGGACAGGGGAACACTGAAGCTTTCTTT.

The chain has TRBV6-2 or TRBV6-3 and TRBJ2-5; possibly TRBD1 for D (5 bases). Germline lookup yields CDR1 MNHEY and CDR2 SVGEGT. The CDR3 sequence is 15 residues long. V gave up 2 bases and J gave up 2 bases, with 12 bases separating them. The CDR3 sequence: CASSYTGHGQETQYF. CDR3 sequence (DNA): TGTGCCAGCAGTTACACCGGACACGGACAAGAGACCCAGTACTTC.

This sequence joins TRBV5-1 and TRBJ1-4; no firm D call. The CDR3 runs to 13 residues. Germline V lookup: CDR1 SGHRS, CDR2 YFSETQ. Trimming removed 1 base at V and 4 bases at J, with 5 bases between. The CDR3 coding sequence is TGCGCCAGCAGCTTGACGGGTAATGAAAAACTGTTTTTT. Its protein is CASSLTGNEKLFF.

The chain couples TRBV6-1 to TRBJ1-5; D ambiguous. This CDR3 spans 14 amino acids. Trimming pared 1 base from V and 4 bases from J, leaving 8 bases between. CDR1 is MNHNS and CDR2 is SASEGT in the germline V gene. CDR3 bases: TGTGCCAGCAGTGAAGGCTACTCTAATCAGCCCCAGCATTTT. Translation: CASSEGYSNQPQHF.